A single sample gave rise to the 18 T cell receptor beta chains below, sequenced in a study of T cell responses to AZD1222 COVID-19 vaccine. The assay was immunoSEQ multiplex PCR, and TCRdb's table has in-frame clones only and misses some. The repertoire includes about 66,000 clones, just over 90% of them detected once, and approximately 6.3% sits in the top ten. The source material was peripheral blood, sampled 28 days after the second dose of the MenACWY control vaccine. Receptors were obtained from an adult who received the MenACWY meningococcal vaccine as a control.

The chain links TRBV6-5 to TRBJ1-2; D unclear. The CDR3 runs 14 residues. Germline V gene sequence: CDR1 MNHEY, CDR2 SVGAGI. V lost 5 bases and J 4 bases, leaving 14 bases between the germline ends. The CDR3 DNA reads as TGTGCCAGCAGTCCACGGGCCACATCCTATGGCTACACCTTC. Its protein product is CASSPRATSYGYTF.

This clone has a single count. The CDR3 coding sequence is TGTGCCAGCAGTCCAACAGGGCAGAACACTGAAGCTTTCTTT. Its protein product is CASSPTGQNTEAFF. The chain employs TRBV9 and TRBJ1-1; TRBD1 might be the D (6 bases). The germline CDR1 and CDR2 sequences are SGDLS and YYNGEE. V lost 5 bases and J lost 1, with 12 bases in between. The CDR3 has 14 residues.

The genes are TRBV2 and TRBJ1-5; tentatively, D is TRBD1 (6 bases). CDR1 is SNHLY, CDR2 FYNNEI, per germline. The germline V and J ends were trimmed by 8 bases and 3 bases, with 14 bases remaining between them. CDR3 size: 14 residues. The CDR3 spells CASHKAGVNQPQHF. The DNA of the CDR3 is TGTGCCAGCCATAAAGCAGGGGTCAATCAGCCCCAGCATTTT.

V is TRBV11-2 and J is TRBJ2-1; TRBD2 is a possible D gene (5 bases). The CDR3 is 14 residues long. With 4 bases removed from V and 6 bases from J, the gap between germline ends came to 13 bases. Looked up from germline, CDR1 is SGHAT and CDR2 is FQNNGV. The CDR3 nucleotides read TGTGCCAGCAGCTACCACGAGCGGTCCAATGAGCAGTTCTTC. This translates into CASSYHERSNEQFF.

This clone showed up just a few times. This chain links TRBV15 with TRBJ2-2, with TRBD2 matching over 8 bases. This CDR3 spans 14 amino acids. CDR1 is LNHNV, CDR2 YYDKDF, per germline (reference sequence). Trimming at V came to 6 bases and at J to 5 bases, leaving 5 bases not matched to a gene. The CDR3, as DNA: TGTGCCACCAGAGGGACTAGAGAAACCGGGGAGCTGTTTTTT. Translation gives CATRGTRETGELFF.

This clone showed up just a few times. The V and J genes are TRBV19 and TRBJ1-5; D remains unclear. Germline CDR1 LNHDA, CDR2 SQIVND (reference sequence). CDR3 length: 16 residues. V lost 5 bases and J lost 2, with 16 bases in between. The CDR3 loop is CASSVGTTSGNQPQHF. CDR3 nucleotide sequence: TGTGCCAGTAGTGTTGGAACGACCTCAGGCAATCAGCCCCAGCATTTT.

The chain recombines TRBV7-9 with TRBJ2-5; 7 bases match TRBD2. This CDR3 has 16 residues. V gave up 5 bases and J gave up 5 bases; unmatched junction bases: 14. Germline CDR1 is SEHNR and CDR2 is FQNEAQ (reference sequence). The CDR3 loop is CASSPPRDLGGETQYF. The CDR3 coding sequence is TGTGCCAGCAGCCCGCCCCGGGACTTGGGGGGGGAGACCCAGTACTTC. The full variable domain, completed using reference TRBV7-9 and TRBJ2-5, is DTGVSQNPRHKITKRGQNVTFRCDPISEHNRLYWYRQTLGQGPEFLTYFQNEAQLEKSRLLSDRFSAERPKGSFSTLEIQRTEQGDSAMYLCASSPPRDLGGETQYFGPGTRLLVL.

The rearrangement joins TRBV20-1 to TRBJ1-1; D is unclear. Germline CDR1 DFQATT, CDR2 SNEGSKA (reference sequence). Trimming left V 3 bases short and J 1 base short, with 18 bases between. The length of the CDR3 is 16 residues. CDR3 sequence: CSASSRSTWENTEAFF. Written as DNA, the CDR3 is TGCAGTGCTAGTTCACGGTCTACTTGGGAGAACACTGAAGCTTTCTTT.

The gene calls are TRBV6-5 and TRBJ1-5; possible D gene TRBD1, 6 bases. The CDR3 is 14 residues long. V lost 6 bases and J lost 11, with 20 bases in between. Germline V gene lookup returns CDR1 MNHEY and CDR2 SVGAGI. The CDR3 here is CASSANRVGVTQHF. The CDR3 coding sequence is TGTGCCAGCAGCGCGAACAGGGTTGGTGTCACCCAGCATTTT.

The chain is built from TRBV12-3 or TRBV12-4 and TRBJ2-5; the D is unclear. The germline V and J ends were trimmed by 3 bases and 1 base, with 6 bases remaining between them. The CDR3 consists of 13 residues. This CDR3 reads CASSFRVQETQYF. DNA for the CDR3: TGTGCCAGCAGTTTCCGGGTCCAAGAGACCCAGTACTTC.

V gene TRBV11-2 combines with J gene TRBJ1-1; 7 bases line up with TRBD1. V shed 6 bases, J shed 2 bases, and the junction held 9 bases outside the gene matches. Per the germline V gene, CDR1 is SGHAT and CDR2 is FQNNGV. The CDR3 consists of 15 residues. As DNA, the CDR3 is TGTGCCAGCAGGCGCCTAGGGACAGTCAACACTGAAGCTTTCTTT. Its translation is CASRRLGTVNTEAFF. Together with reference TRBV11-2 and TRBJ1-1, the CDR3 gives the full variable domain: EAGVAQSPRYKIIEKRQSVAFWCNPISGHATLYWYQQILGQGPKLLIQFQNNGVVDDSQLPKDRFSAERLKGVDSTLKIQPAKLEDSAVYLCASRRLGTVNTEAFFGQGTRLTVV.

This clone has just one count. The chain is built from TRBV19 and TRBJ1-2; D perhaps matches TRBD1 (6 bases). Between the trimmed V and J ends, which lost 7 bases and 8 bases, there was a span of 17 bases. CDR1 is LNHDA, CDR2 SQIVND, per germline (reference sequence). The CDR3 contains 13 residues. Here the CDR3 reads CASNPGLGGGYTF. CDR3 coding DNA: TGTGCCAGTAACCCCGGGCTCGGGGGCGGCTACACCTTC.

This chain links TRBV24-1 with TRBJ1-5; D remains unclear. V lost 3 bases and J 7 bases, leaving 12 bases between the germline ends. This CDR3 has 14 amino acids. Germline V gives CDR1 KGHDR, CDR2 SFDVKD. CDR3 region: CATSDRSARQPQHF. In nucleotides, the CDR3 is TGTGCCACCAGTGATCGGTCGGCAAGACAGCCCCAGCATTTT.

V and J are TRBV20-1 and TRBJ1-2, with 9 bases fitting TRBD1. V lost 6 bases, J lost 4 bases, and 21 bases stayed unmatched. The CDR3 sequence is 18 residues long. Per the germline V gene, CDR1 is DFQATT and CDR2 is SNEGSKA (reference sequence). CDR3 residues: CSASPDPGQGFRAYGYTF. The CDR3 nucleotides read TGCAGTGCCAGTCCCGACCCGGGACAGGGTTTTAGGGCCTATGGCTACACCTTC.

The chain combines TRBV6-1 with TRBJ1-2; tentative D call: TRBD1 (5 bases). Germline V gene data show CDR1 as MNHNS and CDR2 as SASEGT. CDR3 size: 14 residues. Trimming stripped 3 bases from V and 7 bases from J, with 15 bases between. The CDR3 loop reads CASSEDPGGSGYTF. CDR3 nucleotide sequence: TGTGCCAGCAGTGAGGACCCGGGGGGATCTGGCTACACCTTC.

This rearrangement joins TRBV11-1 to TRBJ2-5, with 7 bases aligning to TRBD1. The CDR3 has 13 amino acids. Germline values: CDR1 SGHAT, CDR2 FQDESV (reference sequence). V gave up 6 bases and J gave up 4 bases; unmatched junction bases: 5. The CDR3 DNA sequence: TGTGCCAGCAGTTTACGGGACAGAGAGACCCAGTACTTC. Its translation: CASSLRDRETQYF.

A few counts support this clone. V and J are TRBV24-1 and TRBJ2-1, with D unresolved. CDR3 size: 15 residues. Germline V gene lookup returns CDR1 KGHDR and CDR2 SFDVKD. V lost 3 bases to trimming and J lost 0 bases, with 8 bases between them. CDR3 residues: CATSDELGSYNEQFF. The CDR3 bases are TGTGCCACCAGTGATGAACTTGGCTCCTACAATGAGCAGTTCTTC.

The chain joins TRBV30 to TRBJ2-7, with D perhaps assigned TRBD1 or TRBD2 (7 bases each). The CDR3 is 13 residues long. V was trimmed by 1 base and J by 7 bases, leaving 14 bases between them. From germline, CDR1 is GTSNPN and CDR2 SVGIG (reference sequence). For the CDR3, the DNA is TGTGCCTGGAGTGAAAGCAGGGGGGGTGAGCAGTACTTC. Its protein is CAWSESRGGEQYF. The whole variable domain, remainder taken from reference TRBV30 and TRBJ2-7, is SQTIHQWPATLVQPVGSPLSLECTVEGTSNPNLYWYRQAAGRGLQLLFYSVGIGQISSEVPQNLSASRPQDRQFILSSKKLLLSDSGFYLCAWSESRGGEQYFGPGTRLTVT.